The TCR beta chain described here comes from a study of breast tumors, draining lymph nodes, adjacent tissues (dated by TCRdb to 2016 to 2018). For the study in its entirety: In breast cancer patients, the study compared the TCR beta repertoires of tumor, adjacent nontumor tissue and axillary lymph nodes. In human breast cancer, the study set out to evaluate how tumor, surrounding tissue and draining lymph node repertoires relate to one another and whether T cells may move between these sites. The study at large found these results: The conclusion that tumor T cells originate in lymph nodes was presented as consistent with a hypothesis rather than as directly demonstrated. The data were judged consistent with most tumor T cells deriving from the lymph node and then expanding within tumor tissue. T-cell repertoire diversity in tumors was found to be lower than in lymph nodes but higher than in nontumor tissue, and preferential V and J gene usage was observed. Tumor and nontumor tissue repertoires were significantly more similar in luminal-like than in basal-like breast cancer.

Instrument used: Illumina HiSeq 2000. Multiplex PCR amplification was used to generate the TCR beta chain libraries. The amplified TCR beta chain products were analyzed by high-throughput sequencing. TCRdb trimmed public reads at Q25 via fastp, called clones via MiXCR and kept in-frame beta chains. Merged by CDR3 protein, the rows form single entries marked with the most common genes and DNA. This sample comprises approximately 40,000 distinct CDR3 sequences, over 30% of them detected only once. In total, the top ten clones hold roughly a tenth of the sample. Details on this clonotype: It lacks a known antigen. The sample holds no much larger clone one base away, and base qualities are not on file.

V loses 0 bases, J loses 5 bases, and the germline ends lie 4 bases apart. The CDR3 runs 12 residues from the cysteine to the phenylalanine. Only the CDR3 region is kept as DNA, spanning 36 bases read in frame from base 1. The CDR1 and CDR2 encoded by the germline V gene are ENHRY and SYGVKD. The sequenced material came from breast tumor tissue. The chain links TRBV10-3 with TRBJ2-5; the D gene cannot be resolved reliably. This clonotype originated in a female donor with breast cancer. Some clones in this sample may be carry-over from other donors' samples. The CDR3 protein is CAISESEETQYF. The nucleotide sequence is TGTGCCATCAGTGAGTCGGAGGAGACCCAGTACTTC.